This T cell receptor (beta chain) was sequenced for a study of blood T cell repertoires in COVID-19. This CDR3 is built from 15 residues. Germline CDR1 is LGHDT and CDR2 is YNNKEL (reference sequence). V was trimmed by 2 bases and J by 5 bases, leaving 15 bases between them. TCRdb's table, derived via immunoSEQ multiplex PCR, lists solely in-frame clones and lacks some. The profile shows about 250,000 clones, roughly nine tenths of them singletons. Sequenced sample: peripheral blood. The chain has TRBV3-1 (or the pseudogene TRBV3-2) and TRBJ1-1; the D is unclear. The receptor's source is a man younger than 35 with active or convalescent COVID-19. CDR3 region: CASSQRRVRKTEAFF. The CDR3, as DNA: TGTGCCAGCAGCCAAAGGAGGGTTCGGAAAACTGAAGCTTTCTTT.